Presented here are 32 T cell receptor beta chains from one specimen sequenced in a study of T cell changes during pregnancy in multiple sclerosis. TCRdb keeps only in-frame clones here, not all; method: immunoSEQ multiplex PCR. Of tens of thousands of clones in the sample, 80% to 95% are singletons; the top ten hold about 2.1%. This material consisted of peripheral blood, taken in the second trimester of pregnancy. These receptors originate from a female donor in good health, enrolled as a control in a pregnancy study.

This chain joins TRBV6-4 and TRBJ1-3; the match to TRBD1 covers 9 bases. The J segment lost 0 bases and the V segment lost 4 bases, leaving 10 bases of the junction unmatched. There are 18 residues in the CDR3. Germline CDR1 MRHNA, CDR2 SNTAGT. CDR3 sequence: CASSALPGQGTSGNTIYF. The CDR3 DNA reads as TGTGCCAGCAGTGCCCTCCCGGGACAGGGAACCTCTGGAAACACCATATATTTT.

The V call is TRBV11-2, the J call TRBJ2-5, with a weak D call TRBD1 (6 bases). V lost 1 base and J 4 bases, leaving 13 bases between the germline ends. Germline V lookup: CDR1 SGHAT, CDR2 FQNNGV. This CDR3 region has 15 residues. The CDR3 loop is CASSLGQALIETQYF. The CDR3 DNA follows: TGTGCCAGCAGCTTAGGACAGGCGCTAATAGAGACCCAGTACTTC.

The V call is TRBV19, the J call TRBJ1-2, with D uncertain. Looked up from germline, CDR1 is LNHDA and CDR2 is SQIVND (reference sequence). This CDR3 contains 10 residues. Trimming removed 8 bases from V and 8 bases from J, with 9 bases in between. This CDR3 is CASRGPGYTF. The CDR3 DNA follows: TGTGCCAGTCGCGGCCCCGGCTACACCTTC.

The chain recombines TRBV5-5 with TRBJ1-3; D is unresolved. This CDR3 is 15 amino acids long. Germline values: CDR1 SGHKS, CDR2 YYEKEE (reference sequence). V lost 0 bases and J 0 bases, leaving 7 bases between the germline ends. CDR3 residues: CASSLGVLSGNTIYF. The DNA of the CDR3 is TGTGCCAGCAGCTTGGGAGTGCTCTCTGGAAACACCATATATTTT.

The chain combines TRBV7-9 with TRBJ1-2, with TRBD1 identical over 11 bases. V shed 4 bases, J shed 7 bases, and the junction held 5 bases outside the gene matches. Germline V gene sequence: CDR1 SEHNR, CDR2 FQNEAQ (reference sequence). The CDR3 has 14 residues. This CDR3 is CASSSEDRGLGYTF. The DNA of the CDR3 is TGTGCCAGCAGCTCGGAGGACAGGGGGCTTGGCTACACCTTC.

The CDR3 DNA reads TGTGCCAGCAGTCTCAGAGGGGAGGGAGCGTGGTACAATGAGCAGTTCTTC. This codes for CASSLRGEGAWYNEQFF. The V call is TRBV25-1, the J call TRBJ2-1; TRBD2 agrees at 7 bases. Trimming took 5 bases from V and 4 from J; bases not matched to a gene: 14. The germline gives CDR1 MGHDK, CDR2 SYGVNS. This CDR3 is built from 17 residues. Full variable domain (remainder filled in from reference TRBV25-1 and TRBJ2-1): EADIYQTPRYLVIGTGKKITLECSQTMGHDKMYWYQQDPGMELHLIHYSYGVNSTEKGDLSSESTVSRIRTEHFPLTLESARPSHTSQYLCASSLRGEGAWYNEQFFGPGTRLTVL.

V gene TRBV7-6 combines with J gene TRBJ2-1; possible D gene TRBD1, 6 bases. Trimming pared 1 base from V and 7 bases from J, leaving 8 bases between. CDR3 length equals 13 residues. In germline, CDR1 is SGHVS, CDR2 FNYEAQ. CDR3 amino acids: CASSLGQVNEQFF. CDR3 sequence (DNA): TGTGCCAGCAGCTTAGGACAGGTTAATGAGCAGTTCTTC.

This rearrangement joins TRBV4-2 to TRBJ2-4, with TRBD1 identical over 7 bases. The CDR3 extends over 17 amino acids. Germline V CDR1 and CDR2: LGHNA, YNFKEQ. After removal of 2 bases from V and 8 bases from J, the junction contained 15 bases not matched to a gene. CDR3 in amino acids: CASSQQGTEGVGDIQYF. DNA for the CDR3: TGTGCCAGCAGCCAACAGGGGACAGAGGGGGTGGGTGACATTCAGTACTTC.

The table lists this clone with a count of one. This rearrangement joins TRBV30 to TRBJ2-5, with 8 bases matching TRBD2. The CDR3 is 14 amino acids. The germline V gene has CDR1 GTSNPN and CDR2 SVGIG (reference sequence). V shed 1 base, J shed 1 base, and the junction held 2 bases outside the gene matches. The CDR3: CAWSASGSQETQYF. The CDR3 nucleotides read TGTGCCTGGAGTGCTAGCGGGTCCCAAGAGACCCAGTACTTC.

The rearrangement joins TRBV6-4 to TRBJ1-1; D might be TRBD1 (5 bases). The germline V gene has CDR1 MRHNA and CDR2 SNTAGT. CDR3 length: 17 amino acids. The ends were cut back, 1 base at V and 1 base at J, with 16 bases in the middle. CDR3 amino acids: CASSDFLTDQKNTEAFF. The CDR3 DNA reads as TGTGCCAGCAGTGACTTTTTGACAGACCAAAAGAACACTGAAGCTTTCTTT.

The chain links TRBV4-2 to TRBJ2-7, with a tentative D call TRBD2 (6 bases). Trimming removed 0 bases from V and 2 bases from J, with 14 bases in between. Per the germline V gene, CDR1 is LGHNA and CDR2 is YNFKEQ. The CDR3 spans 16 residues. The CDR3 is CASSQDSTSFPYEQYF. In DNA form, the CDR3 reads TGTGCCAGCAGCCAAGATTCAACTAGCTTCCCCTACGAGCAGTACTTC.

The chain recombines TRBV9 with TRBJ2-3; D is undetermined. CDR1 is SGDLS and CDR2 is YYNGEE in the germline V gene. V lost 0 bases, J lost 1 base, and 3 bases lay in between. The length of the CDR3 is 13 residues. CDR3 sequence (DNA): TGTGCCAGCAGCGTAGTCGGCACAGATACGCAGTATTTT. Its protein product is CASSVVGTDTQYF. The full variable domain, in which reference TRBV9 and TRBJ2-3 provide the parts outside the CDR3, is DSGVTQTPKHLITATGQRVTLRCSPRSGDLSVYWYQQSLDQGLQFLIQYYNGEERAKGNILERFSAQQFPDLHSELNLSSLELGDSALYFCASSVVGTDTQYFGPGTRLTVL.

V is TRBV30 and J is TRBJ2-1; 9 bases map to TRBD2. The germline gives CDR1 GTSNPN, CDR2 SVGIG (reference sequence). V was pared by 0 bases and J by 8 bases, with 11 bases of the junction left unmatched. This CDR3 is 16 amino acids long. In nucleotides, the CDR3 is TGTGCCTGGAGTGTAAGTGGAGGGGGACTAGCAGATGAGCAGTTCTTC. Amino acids: CAWSVSGGGLADEQFF. The entire variable domain, with the rest obtained from reference TRBV30 and TRBJ2-1, is as follows: SQTIHQWPATLVQPVGSPLSLECTVEGTSNPNLYWYRQAAGRGLQLLFYSVGIGQISSEVPQNLSASRPQDRQFILSSKKLLLSDSGFYLCAWSVSGGGLADEQFFGPGTRLTVL.

The chain is built from TRBV18 and TRBJ2-7; 7 bases agree with TRBD2. J gave up 1 base and V 5 bases, and 8 bases lay outside the gene matches. Germline V gives CDR1 KGHSH, CDR2 LQKENI. This CDR3 region has 15 residues. CDR3 region: CASSSKRDGSYEQYF. The DNA of the CDR3 is TGTGCCAGCTCATCCAAGCGGGACGGGTCCTACGAGCAGTACTTC.

This clone was detected only once. V gene TRBV21-1 combines with J gene TRBJ1-2; the DNA was not compared with TRBD1, the D call given in the table. TRBV21-1 is a known pseudogene. This CDR3 spans 15 amino acids. The CDR3 DNA reads TGTGCCAGCAGCCCCACAGGGGCGGCTAACTATGGCTACACCTTC. This codes for CASSPTGAANYGYTF.

This clone has a single count. The genes are TRBV5-6 and TRBJ2-7; D is unresolved. The CDR3 contains 14 residues. From germline, CDR1 is SGHDT and CDR2 YYEEEE. The V gene lost 2 bases and the J gene lost 0 bases, with 9 bases spanning the gap. CDR3 DNA sequence: TGTGCCAGCAGCTTCGGGTCGTCCTCCTACGAGCAGTACTTC. Residues: CASSFGSSSYEQYF.

This clone was seen only once. The chain has TRBV6-1 and TRBJ1-3; D not resolved. Trimming stripped 3 bases from V and 0 bases from J, with 6 bases between. In germline, CDR1 is MNHNS, CDR2 SASEGT. This CDR3 has 14 amino acids. CDR3 sequence reads: CASSESGSGNTIYF. CDR3 bases: TGTGCCAGCAGTGAGTCGGGCTCTGGAAACACCATATATTTT.

The chain recombines TRBV29-1 with TRBJ1-2; 10 bases are shared with TRBD1. Germline trimming cut 8 bases from V and 7 bases from J; bases unmatched to any gene: 10. Germline V lookup: CDR1 SQVTM, CDR2 ANQGSEA. CDR3 length equals 13 residues. CDR3 protein: CSTWTGGISGYTF. Here the CDR3 DNA reads TGCAGCACCTGGACAGGGGGAATCAGTGGCTACACCTTC.

This chain uses TRBV18 with TRBJ2-5; D might be TRBD1 (6 bases). Trimming pared 3 bases from V and 2 bases from J, leaving 10 bases between. This CDR3 is built from 14 residues. CDR1 is KGHSH and CDR2 is LQKENI in the germline V gene. In DNA, the CDR3 is TGTGCCAGCTCACCCGTGGACAGACAAGAGACCCAGTACTTC. Translation: CASSPVDRQETQYF.

The V and J genes are TRBV19 and TRBJ1-6; a possible D gene is TRBD1 (5 bases). V lost 6 bases and J 6 bases, leaving 21 bases between the germline ends. The CDR3 spans 17 residues. Germline V gene lookup returns CDR1 LNHDA and CDR2 SQIVND (reference sequence). The CDR3 nucleotides are TGTGCCAGTAGGCCGAACAGGAATCAGCGTCCTAATTCACCCCTCCACTTT. Translation: CASRPNRNQRPNSPLHF.

This clone was recorded only once. The chain is built from TRBV7-2 and TRBJ1-5; D ambiguous. Germline CDR1 SGHTA, CDR2 FQGNSA. The CDR3 spans 15 residues. V dropped 4 bases and J dropped 5 bases, with 15 bases sitting between them. CDR3 bases: TGTGCCAGCAGCTCCCGAGGCGGGGTGGATCAGCCCCAGCATTTT. Its protein product is CASSSRGGVDQPQHF.

The chain is built from TRBV29-1 and TRBJ2-7; D remains ambiguous. The CDR3 runs 14 residues. CDR1 is SQVTM and CDR2 is ANQGSEA in the germline V gene. The V end lost 5 bases, the J end lost 4 bases, and 18 bases lay between the germline ends. The CDR3 sequence: CSVRSAQYGYEQYF. In DNA form, the CDR3 reads TGCAGCGTTAGGTCTGCGCAGTACGGGTACGAGCAGTACTTC.

The V call is TRBV6-5, the J call TRBJ2-3, with TRBD2 matching 9 bases. The V gene's germline CDR1 is MNHEY and CDR2 SVGAGI. Losses at the gene ends were 6 bases for V and 3 bases for J; bases not matched to a gene: 4. CDR3 length: 14 residues. CDR3 loop: CASRASGNTDTQYF. Written as DNA, the CDR3 is TGTGCCAGCAGGGCTAGCGGGAATACAGATACGCAGTATTTT.

The chain combines TRBV7-2 with TRBJ2-4, with D hard to call. Between the trimmed V and J ends, which lost 1 base and 3 bases, there was a span of 10 bases. The CDR3 extends over 15 amino acids. The germline gives CDR1 SGHTA, CDR2 FQGNSA. The CDR3 coding sequence is TGTGCCAGCAGCTTAGAAGAGACAATCAAAAACATTCAGTACTTC. This gives the protein CASSLEETIKNIQYF.

The chain has TRBV9 and TRBJ2-1; tentative D call: TRBD1 (6 bases). V lost 7 bases, J lost 10 bases, and 24 bases lay in between. In germline, CDR1 is SGDLS, CDR2 YYNGEE. The CDR3 runs 15 residues. CDR3 in DNA: TGTGCCAGCGCCGTGGCAACCGGAACGGGACAAGAGCAGTTCTTC. It is translated as CASAVATGTGQEQFF.

CDR3 sequence reads: CATRGLTFYNEQFF. Written as DNA, the CDR3 is TGTGCCACCCGGGGACTAACATTCTACAATGAGCAGTTCTTC. The V call is TRBV28, the J call TRBJ2-1; 7 bases are a match to TRBD2. Germline assignment: CDR1 MDHEN and CDR2 SYDVKM. The V and J ends lost 10 bases and 3 bases, in that order; junction bases with no gene match: 9. The CDR3 runs 14 residues. Complete variable domain (other parts from reference TRBV28 and TRBJ2-1): DVKVTQSSRYLVKRTGEKVFLECVQDMDHENMFWYRQDPGLGLRLIYFSYDVKMKEKGDIPEGYSVSREKKERFSLILESASTNQTSMYLCATRGLTFYNEQFFGPGTRLTVL.

The V gene is TRBV10-3, the J gene TRBJ2-1; TRBD2 aligns across 9 bases. Germline V lookup: CDR1 ENHRY, CDR2 SYGVKD. V lost 7 bases and J lost 7; bases outside the gene matches: 5. This CDR3 region has 13 residues. In nucleotides, the CDR3 is TGTGCCATCACCGCGGGGGGGCCTAATGAGCAGTTCTTC. Translation: CAITAGGPNEQFF.

This clone was counted a single time. The V call is TRBV27, the J call TRBJ2-1; 7 nucleotides agree with TRBD2. This CDR3 is built from 16 residues. V was clipped by 5 bases and J by 9 bases; unmatched bases: 16. From germline, CDR1 is MNHEY and CDR2 SMNVEV (reference sequence). The CDR3 sequence: CASSTGLGRETGEQFF. The CDR3 coding sequence is TGTGCCAGCAGTACAGGTTTGGGGCGGGAGACGGGTGAGCAGTTCTTC.

This clone came up once. V gene TRBV18 combines with J gene TRBJ2-3; D unresolved. The CDR3 consists of 15 residues. Germline V gene data show CDR1 as KGHSH and CDR2 as LQKENI. V lost 4 bases to trimming and J lost 0 bases, with 11 bases between them. The CDR3 coding sequence is TGTGCCAGCTCACTAGACTCCACTAGCACAGATACGCAGTATTTT. It yields the protein CASSLDSTSTDTQYF.

The chain couples TRBV6-5 to TRBJ2-5; a possible D gene is TRBD1 (5 bases). V was cut by 2 bases and J by 5 bases, with 9 bases left in between. Germline V gene data show CDR1 as MNHEY and CDR2 as SVGAGI. The CDR3 is made up of 13 amino acids. The CDR3 DNA sequence: TGTGCCAGCAGTTACGGGGCTACGGAGACCCAGTACTTC. This gives the protein CASSYGATETQYF.

The chain joins TRBV12-5 to TRBJ1-2; 12 positions match TRBD1. In germline, CDR1 is LGHNT, CDR2 FRNRAP. Trimming took 4 bases from V and 7 from J; bases not matched to a gene: 13. This CDR3 region has 17 residues. The CDR3 here is CASGSPGQGATRVGYTF. The CDR3 DNA sequence: TGTGCTAGTGGTTCCCCGGGACAGGGGGCAACCCGGGTTGGCTACACCTTC.

The chain joins TRBV7-2 to TRBJ2-3; a weak D match, TRBD2 (6 bases). CDR3 length: 15 residues. V lost 7 bases and J 2 bases, leaving 16 bases between the germline ends. Germline V gene data show CDR1 as SGHTA and CDR2 as FQGNSA. Here the CDR3 DNA reads TGTGCCAGCACACTACTAGCTGATCACACAGATACGCAGTATTTT. Translated: CASTLLADHTDTQYF.